This TCR beta chain was sequenced for a study of blood T cell repertoires in COVID-19. Profiled with immunoSEQ multiplex PCR; TCRdb holds only in-frame clones, not every one. In the table there are over 250,000 clones, roughly 90% of which are singletons. V shed 2 bases and J 6 bases; nucleotides not matched to a gene: 6. CDR1 and CDR2 (germline): SGDLS, YYNGEE. This CDR3 comprises 15 residues. Material: PBMCs or T cells enriched from blood (not recorded which). This clonotype originated in a man in his forties or fifties who had recovered from COVID-19. This sequence joins TRBV9 and TRBJ2-1; 9 bases are a match to TRBD1. The CDR3 region is CASSVAQGAGNEQFF. The CDR3 DNA reads as TGTGCCAGCAGCGTTGCACAGGGGGCCGGCAATGAGCAGTTCTTC.